This T cell receptor (beta chain) emerged from a study of tumor and adjacent non-tumor tissue in lung cancer. The study, taken as a whole, reports: Normal lung showed higher cumulative top 100 clone frequency than tumor.

The template was RNA from unsorted bulk tissue. Newly diagnosed lung cancer patients had thoracic surgery in China, August–late 2014, without prior chemotherapy. Per the germline V gene, CDR1 is SNHLY and CDR2 is FYNNEI. This CDR3 contains 13 residues. In regard to this clonotype: Its specificity is unknown. A much larger clone lies a single base off, so this may be a read error.

Three rounds of nested PCR, following a modified ARM-PCR protocol, produced the TCRbeta library. TCRdb reprocessed the multiplex PCR reads with MiXCR, giving one entry per CDR3 protein. The sample yields some 74,000 distinct CDR3 sequences, around 70% seen once. Sequencing was done on a sample of lung tumor tissue. The chain combines TRBV2 with TRBJ1-3; unclear D gene. This receptor was identified in a woman in her thirties or forties with non-small cell lung cancer. CDR3: CVTGPSGGNTIYF. DNA for the CDR3: TGTGTCACCGGACCCTCGGGAGGAAACACCATATATTTT.